This TCR beta chain was documented in a study of regulatory T cells in long-lasting Graves disease. This clonotype was seen ten or more times. Time point defined: newly diagnosed GD, antithyroid drugs for less than 3 months. Construction of the TCR library relied on RNA isolated from PBMCs. Libraries of TCR beta came from iRepertoire HTBI primers plus Arm-PCR of CDR3 regions. TCRdb ran MiXCR on the multiplex PCR reads and lists one entry per CDR3 protein. The sample has 300,000 to 400,000 distinct CDR3 sequences, over 15% seen once. This sample was shared with a second study, whose subject was T cells in Graves' hyperthyroidism and ophthalmopathy.

This TCR was recovered from a man aged 35-49 years with Graves disease. Here the sequenced sample was peripheral blood mononuclear cells (PBMCs), taken at new diagnosis, from a patient treated with antithyroid drugs.

This CDR3 is CASKTGLNTDTQYF. The CDR3 DNA is TGTGCCAGCAAAACGGGACTTAACACAGATACGCAGTATTTT. V usage is TRBV2 and J usage is TRBJ2-3; the D gene is possibly TRBD2 (6 bases). Trimming left V 7 bases short and J 2 bases short, with 13 bases between. CDR3 length equals 14 residues. Per the germline V gene, CDR1 is SNHLY and CDR2 is FYNNEI.